The source of this T cell receptor beta chain is a study of blood T cell repertoires in COVID-19. Study in general: Nucleic acid was either cDNA or gDNA, and it came from T cells, B-cell-depleted T cells, or PBMCs.

The CDR3 consists of 17 residues. The V gene lost 2 bases and the J gene lost 1 base, with 17 bases spanning the gap. CDR1 and CDR2 from the germline V gene are KGHSH and LQKENI. How the authors handled the data: By means of reference gene primer amplification, nucleated cell counts were estimated. This table comes from immunoSEQ multiplex PCR, and its TCRdb copy is limited to in-frame clones, with some not included. Clonal size and the V and J genes are those of that table, whereas D and trimming came from the DNA. The sample contains over 250,000 clones, almost 85% of which appear only once. The chain is built from TRBV18 and TRBJ1-1; D gene uncertain. The sequencing input was peripheral blood. The TCR sequence derives from a man aged 45-65 years with active or convalescent COVID-19. DNA of the CDR3: TGTGCCAGCTCACCAGATCTTTCTGGACTGGGGAACACTGAAGCTTTCTTT. Encoded protein: CASSPDLSGLGNTEAFF. Full variable domain (outside the CDR3, taken from reference TRBV18 and TRBJ1-1): NAGVMQNPRHLVRRRGQEARLRCSPMKGHSHVYWYRQLPEEGLKFMVYLQKENIIDESGMPKERFSAEFPKEGPSILRIQQVVRGDSAAYFCASSPDLSGLGNTEAFFGQGTRLTVV.